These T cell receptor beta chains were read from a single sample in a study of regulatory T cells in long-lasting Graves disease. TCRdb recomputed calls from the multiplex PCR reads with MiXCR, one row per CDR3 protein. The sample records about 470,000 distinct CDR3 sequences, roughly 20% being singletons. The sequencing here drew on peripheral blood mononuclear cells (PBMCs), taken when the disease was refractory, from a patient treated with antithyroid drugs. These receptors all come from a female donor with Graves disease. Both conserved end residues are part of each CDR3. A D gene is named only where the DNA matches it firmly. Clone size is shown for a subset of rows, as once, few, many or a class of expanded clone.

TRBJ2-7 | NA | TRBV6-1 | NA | CASTIDGGEQYF | TGTGCCAGCACCATTGACGGGGGCGAGCAGTACTTC
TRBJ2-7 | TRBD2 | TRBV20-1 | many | CSAELAGASYEQYF | TGCAGTGCTGAATTAGCGGGAGCATCATACGAGCAGTACTTC
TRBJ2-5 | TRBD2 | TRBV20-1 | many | CSARLAGVETQYF | TGCAGTGCCAGACTAGCGGGGGTGGAGACCCAGTACTTC
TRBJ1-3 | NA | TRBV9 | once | CASTSGRSGNTIYF | TGTGCCAGCACCTCGGGGAGGTCTGGAAACACCATATATTTT
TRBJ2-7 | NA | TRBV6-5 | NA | CASSSYGYEQYF | TGTGCCAGCAGTTCATATGGCTACGAGCAGTACTTC
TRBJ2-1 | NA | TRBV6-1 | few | CASVRESVYNEQFF | TGTGCCAGCGTTCGCGAATCGGTATACAATGAGCAGTTCTTC
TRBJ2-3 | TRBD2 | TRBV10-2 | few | CASSELAGAPTQYF | TGCGCCAGCAGTGAACTAGCGGGAGCACCGACGCAGTATTTT
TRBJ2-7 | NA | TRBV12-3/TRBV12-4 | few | CASSLIRLVTTGPPTYEQYF | TGTGCCAGCAGTTTGATTCGCTTAGTCACAACTGGTCCTCCTACCTACGAGCAGTACTTC
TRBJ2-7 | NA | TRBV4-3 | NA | CASSQEARRGYGSEQYF | TGCGCCAGCAGCCAAGAAGCCCGCAGAGGGTATGGTTCCGAGCAGTACTTC
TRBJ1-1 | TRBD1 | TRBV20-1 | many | CSASNPGTGAARTEAFF | TGCAGTGCTAGCAACCCGGGGACAGGGGCAGCCAGGACTGAAGCTTTCTTT
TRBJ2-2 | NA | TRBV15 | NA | CATSSLGGAGELFF | TGTGCCACCAGCAGTTTAGGGGGGGCCGGGGAGCTGTTTTTT
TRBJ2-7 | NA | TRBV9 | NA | CASSVGTDEQYF | TGTGCCAGCAGCGTAGGGACTGACGAGCAGTACTTC
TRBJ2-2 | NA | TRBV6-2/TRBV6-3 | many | CASALWRAGELFF | TGTGCCAGCGCCCTATGGCGGGCCGGGGAGCTGTTTTTT
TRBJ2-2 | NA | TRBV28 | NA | CASCLFRGANTGELFF | TGTGCCAGCTGTTTGTTCCGAGGCGCGAACACCGGGGAGCTGTTTTTT
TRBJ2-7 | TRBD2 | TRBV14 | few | CASSPPGLAGLGGEQYF | TGTGCCAGCAGCCCGCCGGGACTAGCGGGATTGGGAGGCGAGCAGTACTTC
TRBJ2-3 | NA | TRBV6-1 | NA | CAISESTATARADTQYF | TGTGCCATCAGTGAGTCGACTGCAACAGCCAGAGCAGATACGCAGTATTTT
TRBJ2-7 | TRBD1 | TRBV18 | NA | CASSPGTGFNEQYF | TGTGCCAGCTCACCGGGGACAGGGTTTAACGAGCAGTACTTC
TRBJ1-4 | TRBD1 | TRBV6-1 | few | CASRGLQGEYEKLFF | TGTGCCAGCAGGGGACTACAGGGGGAATATGAAAAACTGTTTTTT
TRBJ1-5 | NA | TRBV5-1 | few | CASSLPDSGNQPQHF | TGCGCCAGCAGCTTGCCGGACAGTGGCAATCAGCCCCAGCATTTT
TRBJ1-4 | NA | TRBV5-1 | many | CASRAGVNEKLFF | TGCGCCAGCAGGGCAGGGGTTAATGAAAAACTGTTTTTT
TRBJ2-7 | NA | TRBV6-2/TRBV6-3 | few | CASVNGPAGQYF | TGTGCCAGCGTCAACGGACCCGCGGGGCAGTACTTC
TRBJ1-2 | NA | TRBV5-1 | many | CASSSTVAGQNYGYTF | TGCGCCAGCAGCTCGACCGTCGCGGGTCAGAACTATGGCTACACCTTC
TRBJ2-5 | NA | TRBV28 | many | CASSGPGSQETQYF | TGTGCCAGCAGTGGGCCCGGTAGCCAAGAGACCCAGTACTTC
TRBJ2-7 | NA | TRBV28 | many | CASSAGTEDEQYF | TGTGCCAGCAGTGCCGGGACCGAGGACGAGCAGTACTTC
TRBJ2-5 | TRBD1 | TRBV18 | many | CASSPLRQGQETQYF | TGTGCCAGCTCACCACTACGACAGGGTCAAGAGACCCAGTACTTC
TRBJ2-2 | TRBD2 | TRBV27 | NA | CASSFGGLWNTGELFF | TGTGCCAGCAGTTTCGGGGGGTTATGGAACACCGGGGAGCTGTTTTTT
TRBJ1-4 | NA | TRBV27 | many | CASSTSGGTNEKLFF | TGTGCCAGCAGTACGTCAGGTGGAACTAATGAAAAACTGTTTTTT
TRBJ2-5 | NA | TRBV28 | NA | CASSQNPGTEETQYF | TGTGCCAGCAGCCAAAATCCCGGGACGGAAGAGACCCAGTACTTC
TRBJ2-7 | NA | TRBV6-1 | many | CASTHRDEQYF | TGTGCCAGCACCCACAGAGACGAGCAGTACTTC
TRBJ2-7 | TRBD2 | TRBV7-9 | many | CASSGIRLAISSYEQYF | TGTGCCAGCAGCGGTATTAGACTAGCGATAAGCTCCTACGAGCAGTACTTC
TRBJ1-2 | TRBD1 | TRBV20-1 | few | CSARDLRDSYGYTF | TGCAGTGCTAGAGATCTCCGGGACAGCTATGGCTACACCTTC
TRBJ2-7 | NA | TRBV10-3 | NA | CAISGGGGLSLIEQYF | TGTGCCATCAGTGGGGGTGGGGGCCTCAGCCTAATCGAGCAGTACTTC
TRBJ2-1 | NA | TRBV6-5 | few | CASSYDGGIPPYNEQFF | TGTGCCAGCAGTTACGATGGCGGGATCCCTCCCTACAATGAGCAGTTCTTC
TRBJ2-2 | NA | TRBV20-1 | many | CSVLGLSTGELFF | TGCAGTGTTCTGGGGCTGAGCACCGGGGAGCTGTTTTTT
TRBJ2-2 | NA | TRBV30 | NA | CAWRRLIGPPTNTGELFF | TGTGCCTGGAGACGGTTAATAGGTCCGCCTACGAACACTGGGGAGCTGTTTTTT
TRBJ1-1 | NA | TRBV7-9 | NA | CASSGSPNTEAFF | TGTGCCAGCAGCGGAAGTCCGAACACTGAAGCTTTCTTT
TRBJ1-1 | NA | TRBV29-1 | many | CSVEIMADSEAFF | TGCAGCGTTGAAATTATGGCAGATAGTGAAGCTTTCTTT
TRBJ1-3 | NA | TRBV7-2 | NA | CASSGLRNTIYF | TGTGCCAGCAGTGGCCTGAGAAACACCATATATTTT
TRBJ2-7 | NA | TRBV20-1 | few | CSARSTEVSSYEQYF | TGCAGTGCTAGAAGTACCGAGGTCTCCTCCTACGAGCAGTACTTC
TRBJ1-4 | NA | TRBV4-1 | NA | CASSQVTVNEKLFF | TGCGCCAGCAGCCAGGTGACAGTTAATGAAAAACTGTTTTTT
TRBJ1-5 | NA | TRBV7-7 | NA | CASRWKGQPQHF | TGTGCTAGCAGATGGAAGGGACAGCCCCAGCATTTT
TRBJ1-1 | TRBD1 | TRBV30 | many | CAWIWDRLTNTEAFF | TGTGCCTGGATCTGGGACAGACTGACAAACACTGAAGCTTTCTTT
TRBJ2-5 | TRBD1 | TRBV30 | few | CAWSPGTGARETQYF | TGTGCCTGGAGCCCCGGGACAGGGGCTCGGGAGACCCAGTACTTC
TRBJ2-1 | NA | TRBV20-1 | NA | CSARSTASSYNEQFF | TGCAGTGCTAGATCGACTGCCAGCTCCTACAATGAGCAGTTCTTC
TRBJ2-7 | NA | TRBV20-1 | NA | CSASLDRTYEQYF | TGCAGTGCTAGTCTAGACAGGACCTACGAGCAGTACTTC
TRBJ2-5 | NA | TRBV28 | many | CASSLYSQETQYF | TGTGCCAGCAGTTTATACAGCCAAGAGACCCAGTACTTC
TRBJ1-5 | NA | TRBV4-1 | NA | CASSQEDAAGQPQHF | TGCGCCAGCAGCCAAGAGGACGCGGCCGGTCAGCCCCAGCATTTT
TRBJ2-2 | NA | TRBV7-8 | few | CASSLGRGSNTGELFF | TGTGCCAGCAGCTTAGGCCGGGGTTCGAACACCGGGGAGCTGTTTTTT
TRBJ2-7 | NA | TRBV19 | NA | CASSINYPYGEQYF | TGTGCCAGTAGTATTAACTACCCTTACGGCGAGCAGTACTTC
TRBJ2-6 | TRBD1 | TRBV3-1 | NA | CASSLDRAPLRANVLTF | TGTGCCAGCAGCCTCGACAGGGCCCCTCTTAGGGCCAACGTCCTGACTTTC
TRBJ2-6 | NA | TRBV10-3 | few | CATEGGFGANVLTF | TGTGCCACCGAGGGGGGGTTTGGAGCCAACGTCCTGACTTTC
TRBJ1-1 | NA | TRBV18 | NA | CASSVGPDTEAFF | TGTGCCAGCTCAGTGGGGCCGGACACTGAAGCTTTCTTT
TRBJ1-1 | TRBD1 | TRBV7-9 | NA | CASSLATGQNTEAFF | TGTGCCAGCAGCTTAGCGACAGGGCAGAACACTGAAGCTTTCTTT
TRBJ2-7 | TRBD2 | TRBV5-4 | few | CASSHGTNFEQYF | TGTGCCAGCAGTCACGGGACTAACTTCGAGCAGTACTTC
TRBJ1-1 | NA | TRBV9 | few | CASSVEVGGTEAFF | TGTGCCAGCAGCGTAGAGGTGGGGGGCACTGAAGCTTTCTTT
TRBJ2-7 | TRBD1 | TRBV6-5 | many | CASSYRQGGTYEQYF | TGTGCCAGCAGTTACCGACAGGGGGGTACCTACGAGCAGTACTTC
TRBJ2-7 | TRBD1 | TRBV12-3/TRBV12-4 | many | CASRRTGSASHEQYF | TGTGCCAGCAGAAGGACAGGGTCCGCCTCCCACGAGCAGTACTTC
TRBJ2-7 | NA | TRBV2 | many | CASSYDHNSEYEQYF | TGTGCCAGCAGTTACGACCATAACTCAGAATACGAGCAGTACTTC